This T cell receptor (beta chain) was recovered during a study of technical replicates of blood from four donors. Assay: immunoSEQ multiplex PCR; the TCRdb copy retains only in-frame clones and omits some. The sample gives around 72,000 clones, 91% of which show up once; 0.3% to 0.4% is in the top ten. CDR3 length equals 14 residues. Per the germline V gene, CDR1 is SGHRS and CDR2 is YFSETQ. Note on this clone: The germline gene is not matched at one end of the junction; a read error may be the cause.

Material: T cells isolated from PBMCs. J is TRBJ2-6 and V is TRBV5-1; D unresolved. This clonotype was sampled from a human donor in good health. Some clones in this sample may be carry-over from other donors' samples. CDR3 coding DNA: TGCGCCAGCGGCTTCATCTCTGGGGCCAACGTCCTGACTTTC. Protein: CASGFISGANVLTF.